This TCR beta chain was sequenced during a study of shared clonotypes between healthy human individuals. Genomic DNA belonging to each subset was distributed in equal measure over several immunoSEQ plates. TCRdb keeps only in-frame clones here, not all; method: immunoSEQ multiplex PCR. The sample contains 2 million to 3 million clones, approximately 93% of which appear only once. In germline, CDR1 is SGHNT, CDR2 YYREEE (reference sequence). CDR3 size: 13 residues. V lost 5 bases to trimming and J lost 4 bases, with 9 bases between them. From CD4+ cells came CD45RA+ naive and CD45RA-negative memory subsets.

Sequencing was performed on naive CD4+ T cells from PBMCs. Subset meaning: CD45RA+ positively selected. The chain is built from TRBV5-4 and TRBJ1-4, with D hard to call. This sequence was found in a young man in good health. Some clones in this sample may be carry-over from other donors' samples. In DNA form, the CDR3 reads TGTGCCAGCAGTTTAGAGGATAATGAAAAACTGTTTTTT. Amino acids: CASSLEDNEKLFF.